In its sample, the clone carrying this T cell receptor (beta chain) was seen a few times. No antigen is known for it. This sample is drawn from a study of T-cell memory formation after mild COVID-19. Study-wide context: In these data, TCR clusters were largely donor specific.

The study, taken as a whole, reports: Cross-reactive memory seemingly joined, as some responding clones were found in pre-infection memory.

TCRdb ran MiXCR on the 5' RACE reads and lists one entry per CDR3 protein. Here the sample spans roughly 200,000 distinct CDR3 sequences, 16% being singletons. This CDR3 region has 16 residues. Germline assignment: CDR1 SGHRS and CDR2 YFSETQ. V shed 2 bases and J 1 base; nucleotides not matched to a gene: 8. Sequenced input: PBMCs or a T cell subset sorted from them (not recorded which). This clonotype was obtained from an adult woman who had mild COVID-19 (a few samples of this study predate the infection). Cell type and time point are not known. The chain links TRBV5-1 to TRBJ1-1; TRBD1 agrees at 7 bases. CDR3: CASSFTGAIRNTEAFF. Written as DNA, the CDR3 is TGCGCCAGCAGCTTCACAGGGGCGATCAGGAACACTGAAGCTTTCTTT.